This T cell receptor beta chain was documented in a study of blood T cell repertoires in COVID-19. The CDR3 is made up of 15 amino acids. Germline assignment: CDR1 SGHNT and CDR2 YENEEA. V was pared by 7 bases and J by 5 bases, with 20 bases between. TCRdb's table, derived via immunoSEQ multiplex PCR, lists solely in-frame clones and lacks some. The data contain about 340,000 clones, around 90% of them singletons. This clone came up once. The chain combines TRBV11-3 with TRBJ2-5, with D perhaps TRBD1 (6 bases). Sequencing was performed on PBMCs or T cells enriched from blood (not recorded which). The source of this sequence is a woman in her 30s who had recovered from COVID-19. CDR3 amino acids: CASTRSQGLRETQYF. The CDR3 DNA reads TGTGCCAGCACCCGGAGCCAGGGGTTGCGGGAGACCCAGTACTTC. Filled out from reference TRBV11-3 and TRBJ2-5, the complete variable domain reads EAGVVQSPRYKIIEKKQPVAFWCNPISGHNTLYWYLQNLGQGPELLIRYENEEAVDDSQLPKDRFSAERLKGVDSTLKIQPAELGDSAVYLCASTRSQGLRETQYFGPGTRLLVL.